This TCR beta chain appears in the sequencing data of a study of human T cells and chemical hapten exposure. Stated time point: patch test 3, about 24 weeks after DPC sensitization. Stated treatment: therapeutic diphenylcyclopropenone sensitization with weekly scalp DPC. Patches went on only after blood had been drawn each time. Many counts were recorded for this clonotype. MiXCR was run by TCRdb on the RACE reads, yielding one entry per CDR3 protein. The sample contains 150,000 to 200,000 distinct CDR3 sequences, 24% of which appear only once. With 1 base removed from V and 3 bases from J, the gap between germline ends came to 9 bases. Germline CDR1 and CDR2: SGHTA and FQGNSA. The CDR3 spans 14 residues.

This TCR came from a woman between 35 and 50 years old with alopecia areata. Some clones in this sample may be carry-over from other donors' samples. This specimen was whole blood, taken in connection with sensitization to the hapten diphenylcyclopropenone (DPC). This sequence joins TRBV7-2 and TRBJ1-2; tentative D call: TRBD1 (5 bases). The CDR3 loop reads CASSLGGKDYGYTF. The CDR3 DNA reads TGTGCCAGCAGCTTAGGGGGCAAGGACTATGGCTACACCTTC.